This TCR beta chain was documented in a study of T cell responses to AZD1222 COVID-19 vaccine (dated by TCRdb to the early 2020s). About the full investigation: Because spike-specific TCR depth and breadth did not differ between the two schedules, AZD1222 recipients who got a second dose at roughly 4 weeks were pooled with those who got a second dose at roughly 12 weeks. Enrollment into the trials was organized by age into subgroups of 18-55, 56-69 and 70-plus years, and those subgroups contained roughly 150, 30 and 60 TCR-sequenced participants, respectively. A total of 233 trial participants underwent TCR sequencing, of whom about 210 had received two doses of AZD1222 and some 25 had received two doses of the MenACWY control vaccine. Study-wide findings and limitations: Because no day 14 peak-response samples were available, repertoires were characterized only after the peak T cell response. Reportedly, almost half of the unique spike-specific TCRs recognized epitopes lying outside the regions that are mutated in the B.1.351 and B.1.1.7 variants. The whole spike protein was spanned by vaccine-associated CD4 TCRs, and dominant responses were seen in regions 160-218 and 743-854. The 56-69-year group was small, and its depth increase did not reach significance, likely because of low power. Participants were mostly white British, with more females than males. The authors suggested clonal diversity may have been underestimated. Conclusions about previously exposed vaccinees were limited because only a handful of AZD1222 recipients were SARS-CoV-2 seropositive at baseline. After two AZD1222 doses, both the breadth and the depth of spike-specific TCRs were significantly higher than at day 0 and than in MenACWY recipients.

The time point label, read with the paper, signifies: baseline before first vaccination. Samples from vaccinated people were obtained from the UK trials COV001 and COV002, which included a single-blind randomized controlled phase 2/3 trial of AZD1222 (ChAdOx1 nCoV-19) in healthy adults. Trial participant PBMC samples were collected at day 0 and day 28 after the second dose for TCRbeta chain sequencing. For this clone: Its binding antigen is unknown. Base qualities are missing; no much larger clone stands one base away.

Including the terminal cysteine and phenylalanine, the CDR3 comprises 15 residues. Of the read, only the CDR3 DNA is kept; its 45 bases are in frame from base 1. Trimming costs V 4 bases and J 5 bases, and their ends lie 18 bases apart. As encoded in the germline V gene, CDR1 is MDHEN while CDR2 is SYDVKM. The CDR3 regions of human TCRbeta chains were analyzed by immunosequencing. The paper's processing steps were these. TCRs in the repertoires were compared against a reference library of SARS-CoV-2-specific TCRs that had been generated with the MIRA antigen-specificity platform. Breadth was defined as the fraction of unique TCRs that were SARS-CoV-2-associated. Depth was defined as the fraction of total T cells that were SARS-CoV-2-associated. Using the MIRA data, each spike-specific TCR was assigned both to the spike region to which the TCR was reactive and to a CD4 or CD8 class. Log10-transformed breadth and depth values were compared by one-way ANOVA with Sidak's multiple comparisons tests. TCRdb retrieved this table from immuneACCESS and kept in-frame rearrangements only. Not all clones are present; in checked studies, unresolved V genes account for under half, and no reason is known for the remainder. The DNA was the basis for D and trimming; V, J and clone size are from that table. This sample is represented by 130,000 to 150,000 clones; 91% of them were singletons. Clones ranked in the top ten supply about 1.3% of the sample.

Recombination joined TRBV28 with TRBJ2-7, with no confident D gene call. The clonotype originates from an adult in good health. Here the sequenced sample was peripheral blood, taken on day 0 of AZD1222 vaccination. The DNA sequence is TGTGCCAGCAGTTCCCCAAATGGTGTAGGCAACGAGCAGTACTTC. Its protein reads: CASSSPNGVGNEQYF.